This T cell receptor beta chain was sequenced in a study of blood T cell repertoires in COVID-19. Looking at the study overall: Samples taken during acute and convalescent COVID-19 were collected in the United States, Italy and Spain. PBMCs, B-cell-depleted T cells, or T cells provided the cDNA or gDNA that made up the material.

As handled by the study authors: Estimates of nucleated cell counts were drawn from the amplification of reference gene primers. The protocol was immunoSEQ multiplex PCR, while the TCRdb copy is restricted to in-frame clones and leaves out a portion. Clone size and the V and J calls come from that table; the DNA yielded D and trimming. Of over 250,000 clones listed, more than 75% were seen once; the top ten hold under 2.5%. The CDR3 sequence is 15 residues long. The junction had 5 bases not matched to a gene; V was cut back by 0 bases and J by 7 bases. Germline V lookup: CDR1 MNHNS, CDR2 SASEGT. The rearrangement links TRBV6-1 to TRBJ1-4; TRBD1 matches at 7 bases. Source material: peripheral blood. The receptor was derived from a woman aged 45-65 years with acute or convalescent COVID-19. The CDR3 loop is CASSEAGGNGEKLFF. Here the CDR3 DNA reads TGTGCCAGCAGTGAAGCAGGGGGCAATGGTGAAAAACTGTTTTTT.